A single sample gave rise to the 2 T cell receptor beta chains below, sequenced in a study of blood T cell repertoires in COVID-19. The table came from immunoSEQ multiplex PCR; TCRdb's copy has only in-frame clones and leaves some out. The data show some 100,000 clones, with 75% to 85% seen just once and less than 11% held by the top ten. Sequencing used peripheral blood. The receptor set was obtained from a human donor in a cohort sampled during active COVID-19.

The gene calls are TRBV7-6 and TRBJ1-5; 10 bases fit TRBD1. Germline assignment: CDR1 SGHVS and CDR2 FNYEAQ. The J segment lost 3 bases and the V segment lost 5 bases, leaving 4 bases of the junction unmatched. The length of the CDR3 is 15 residues. The CDR3 DNA is TGTGCCAGCAGCAAGACAGGGGGCTTCAATCAGCCCCAGCATTTT. Translating it yields CASSKTGGFNQPQHF. The complete variable domain, with remaining parts taken from reference TRBV7-6 and TRBJ1-5, reads GAGVSQSPRYKVTKRGQDVALRCDPISGHVSLYWYRQALGQGPEFLTYFNYEAQQDKSGLPNDRFSAERPEGSISTLTIQRTEQRDSAMYRCASSKTGGFNQPQHFGDGTRLSIL.

Remarks on this clone: Other DNA sequences of this sample code for an identical CDR3. V is TRBV3-1 (or the pseudogene TRBV3-2) and J is TRBJ1-5; D not certain. The CDR3 length is 14 residues. V was cut by 1 base and J by 4 bases, with 8 bases left in between. Germline values: CDR1 LGHDT, CDR2 YNNKEL (reference sequence). CDR3 protein: CASSQGTGNQPQHF. CDR3 in DNA: TGTGCCAGCAGCCAAGGTACGGGAAATCAGCCCCAGCATTTT.